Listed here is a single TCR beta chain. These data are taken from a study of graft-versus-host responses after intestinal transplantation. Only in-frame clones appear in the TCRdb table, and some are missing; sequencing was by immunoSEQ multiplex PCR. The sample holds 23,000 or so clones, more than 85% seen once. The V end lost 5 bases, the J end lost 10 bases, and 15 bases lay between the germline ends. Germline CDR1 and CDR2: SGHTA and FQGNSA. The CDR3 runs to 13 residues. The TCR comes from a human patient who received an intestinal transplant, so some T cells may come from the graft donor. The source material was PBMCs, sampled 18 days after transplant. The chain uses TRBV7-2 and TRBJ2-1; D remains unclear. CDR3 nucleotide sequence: TGTGCCAGCAGCCTGGTGGGCCATGGGGAGCAGTTCTTC. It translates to CASSLVGHGEQFF. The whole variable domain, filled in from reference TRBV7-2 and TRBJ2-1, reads GAGVSQSPSNKVTEKGKDVELRCDPISGHTALYWYRQSLGQGLEFLIYFQGNSAPDKSGLPSDRFSAERTGGSVSTLTIQRTQQEDSAVYLCASSLVGHGEQFFGPGTRLTVL.